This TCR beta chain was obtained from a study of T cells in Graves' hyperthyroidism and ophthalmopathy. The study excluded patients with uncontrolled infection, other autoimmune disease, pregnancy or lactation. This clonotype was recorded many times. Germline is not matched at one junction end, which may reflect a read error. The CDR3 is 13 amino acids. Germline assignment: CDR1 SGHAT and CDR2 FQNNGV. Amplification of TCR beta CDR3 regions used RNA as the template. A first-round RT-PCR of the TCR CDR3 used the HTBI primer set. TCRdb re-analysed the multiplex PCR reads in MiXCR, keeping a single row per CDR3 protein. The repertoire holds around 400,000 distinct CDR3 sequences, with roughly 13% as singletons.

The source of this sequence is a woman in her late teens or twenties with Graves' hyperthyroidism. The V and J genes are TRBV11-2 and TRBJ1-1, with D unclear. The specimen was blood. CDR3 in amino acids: CAGRILLDTEAFF. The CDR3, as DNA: TGTGCCGGCAGGATCCTGTTGGACACTGAAGCTTTCTTT. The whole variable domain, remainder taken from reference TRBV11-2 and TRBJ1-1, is EAGVAQSPRYKIIEKRQSVAFWCNPISGHATLYWYQQILGQGPKLLIQFQNNGVVDDSQLPKDRFSAERLKGVDSTLKIQPAKLEDSAVYLCAGRILLDTEAFFGQGTRLTVV.